This TCR beta chain originates from a study of blood T cell repertoires in COVID-19. Across the whole study: Sites across the United States, Italy and Spain contributed samples from acute and convalescent COVID-19. T cells, B-cell-depleted T cells, or PBMCs supplied cDNA or gDNA.

The study drew participants aged roughly 18 to 89 years from fewer than 30 US areas. Original processing notes: The authors estimated nucleated cell counts from reference gene primer amplification. This table comes from immunoSEQ multiplex PCR, and its TCRdb copy is limited to in-frame clones, with some not included. V and J calls and clone size come straight from that table; D and trimming were deduced from the DNA. Of hundreds of thousands of clones listed, around 80% are singletons. Germline V gene data show CDR1 as SGHTA and CDR2 as FQGTGA. The CDR3 length is 14 residues. The V segment lost 6 bases and the J segment 0 bases; nucleotides outside the gene matches: 4.

This rearrangement joins TRBV7-3 to TRBJ1-1, with 7 positions matching TRBD1. The TCR was taken from a man aged 30-40 years with acute COVID-19. The sequencing sample was made of PBMCs or T cells enriched from blood (not recorded which). This CDR3 reads CASSLDRVNTEAFF. CDR3 coding DNA: TGTGCCAGCAGTCTAGACAGGGTGAACACTGAAGCTTTCTTT.